This T cell receptor (beta chain) was documented in a study of radiation and T cells in renal cell carcinoma. For the study at large: Nephrectomy followed 15 Gy stereotactic body radiation by 4 weeks.

Looked up from germline, CDR1 is SNHLY and CDR2 is FYNNEI. V lost 7 bases to trimming and J lost 5 bases; unmatched junction nucleotides: 9. The CDR3 consists of 15 residues. Regarding the study as a whole: In blood, top tumor clones expanded by 2 weeks, shrinking by 4.

Note on this clone: What it binds is not known.

This sample's time point: baseline pretreatment blood. This sample's treatment: 15 Gy SBRT to primary tumor, nephrectomy 4 weeks later. Clear cell pathology was present in this patient's renal cell carcinoma. Clones were sequenced by immunoSEQ multiplex PCR, and TCRdb holds only the in-frame ones, with some missing. The table includes approximately 120,000 clones, roughly 80% detected once. This receptor was obtained from a woman aged 55-69 years with renal cell carcinoma. The sequences come from blood, collected from a patient whose treatment included radiotherapy and nephrectomy. V usage is TRBV2 and J usage is TRBJ2-1; 9 bases map to TRBD1. The chain's CDR3 is CASTLGQGRDNEQFF. The CDR3 region has the DNA TGTGCCAGCACCCTGGGACAGGGAAGGGACAATGAGCAGTTCTTC.